This T cell receptor (beta chain) appears in the sequencing data of a study of cytomegalovirus exposure and HLA in healthy donors. Findings and caveats of the study: Many donors carried some public TCRs, although rarity characterized most TCR sequences.

CDR1 and CDR2 from the germline V gene are LNHNV and YYDKDF (reference sequence). Trimming pared 5 bases from V and 3 bases from J, leaving 14 bases between. This CDR3 is 14 amino acids long. As concerns this clone: Its specificity is unknown.

PCR used 60 Vbeta primers and 13 Jbeta primers. Sequenced by immunoSEQ multiplex PCR; TCRdb stores in-frame clones only, minus some. Found here are over 110,000 clones, 70% to 80% of them singletons; the top ten hold around 3%. This chain connects TRBV15 to TRBJ2-7; D is unresolved. The sample taken for sequencing was PBMCs. The sequence came from a female donor in good health and CMV-seronegative. CDR3 sequence reads: CATSEFLQNYEQYF. In nucleotides, the CDR3 is TGTGCCACCAGCGAGTTTCTACAGAACTACGAGCAGTACTTC.